This entry lists 3 T cell receptor beta chains sequenced from one sample in a study of blood T cell repertoires in COVID-19. The repertoire was sequenced with immunoSEQ multiplex PCR; TCRdb's copy has only in-frame clones and lacks some. The data contain fewer than 350,000 clones, 80% to 95% of them singletons. Input material: peripheral blood. The source of these receptors is a woman in her thirties with COVID-19, enrolled during active disease.

V gene TRBV9 combines with J gene TRBJ2-3, with D possibly TRBD1 on 6 matching bases. Trimming pared 0 bases from V and 5 bases from J, leaving 13 bases between. From germline, CDR1 is SGDLS and CDR2 YYNGEE. CDR3 length: 15 amino acids. CDR3 sequence: CASSVAPGAVDTQYF. CDR3 coding DNA: TGTGCCAGCAGCGTAGCTCCAGGGGCGGTAGATACGCAGTATTTT.

J is TRBJ2-3 and V is TRBV6-5; D is ambiguous. The CDR3 sequence is 12 residues long. Germline V gene data show CDR1 as MNHEY and CDR2 as SVGAGI. V shed 8 bases and J shed 4 bases, with 10 bases lying between them. For the CDR3, the DNA is TGTGCCAGCGGAACCGGAGCAGATACGCAGTATTTT. It specifies CASGTGADTQYF.

The V and J genes are TRBV5-1 and TRBJ2-1; D is ambiguous. Trimming removed 0 bases from V and 2 bases from J, with 6 bases in between. The CDR3 has 14 amino acids. The germline gives CDR1 SGHRS, CDR2 YFSETQ. The chain's CDR3 is CASSLGATYNEQFF. DNA of the CDR3: TGCGCCAGCAGCTTGGGAGCCACCTACAATGAGCAGTTCTTC.